This T cell receptor (beta chain) was observed in a study of T cells in Graves' hyperthyroidism and ophthalmopathy. RNA transcripts served as the template for amplifying TCR beta CDR3 regions. The TCR CDR3 was amplified in a first-round RT-PCR using the HTBI primer set. MiXCR was run by TCRdb on the multiplex PCR reads, yielding one entry per CDR3 protein. Here the sample spans around 480,000 distinct CDR3 sequences, under 15% being singletons. V lost 3 bases to trimming and J lost 2 bases; unmatched junction nucleotides: 4. The CDR3 runs to 15 residues. CDR1 and CDR2 from the germline V gene are DFQATT and SNEGSKA (reference sequence).

The sequence derives from a woman younger than 30 with Graves' hyperthyroidism. The V and J genes are TRBV20-1 and TRBJ2-1, with TRBD2 matching 10 bases. Material for sequencing was blood. This CDR3 reads CSASPLAGAYNEQFF. The CDR3 DNA is TGCAGTGCTAGCCCCCTAGCGGGAGCCTACAATGAGCAGTTCTTC.